The TCR beta chain under discussion was sequenced for a study of CD8 T cells in Susac syndrome. Broader study findings: The study admitted that it had a relatively small number of individuals in its TCR sequencing and HLA analysis.

Points on this clonotype: The antigen is not known.

cDNA came from roughly 0.47 to 1 ug RNA primed by random hexamers. Across 54 Vbeta and 13 Jbeta, immunoSEQ multiplex PCR amplified TCR beta CDR3. In TCRdb, the immunoSEQ multiplex PCR reads were re-called with MiXCR into one record per CDR3 protein. Here the sample spans a few hundred thousand distinct CDR3 sequences, about 90% being singletons. This CDR3 region has 12 residues. Per germline, CDR1 SQVTM and CDR2 ANQGSEA. V lost 2 bases to trimming and J lost 3 bases, with 7 bases between them. High-throughput TCR beta sequencing covered peripheral CD8+ and CD4+ T cells. Both CD4+ and CD8+ T cells were negatively isolated, and TEMRA cells underwent FACS enrichment.

Source material: CD4+ T cells from PBMCs. This chain joins TRBV29-1 and TRBJ1-1, with unresolved D. The source of this sequence is a human donor with multiple sclerosis. The CDR3 loop reads CSVEFQYTEAFF. In DNA form, the CDR3 reads TGCAGCGTTGAATTCCAGTACACTGAAGCTTTCTTT.